A single sample gave rise to the 31 T cell receptor beta chains below, sequenced in a study of Ad26.COV2.S vaccination and SARS-CoV-2 variants. Produced via immunoSEQ multiplex PCR; TCRdb's table is partial and in-frame only. The sample yields around 320,000 clones, 70% to 90% seen once. Treatment defined: about 20 received Ad26.COV2.S at low or high dose, single or two shots; roughly 5 received placebo; per-sample allocation not given. Repertoires come from day 63 after the first vaccine or placebo injection. Sequencing was performed on peripheral blood, taken in a trial of Ad26.COV2.S vaccine versus placebo. These receptors were taken from a person aged 18-65 years who received the Ad26.COV2.S COVID-19 vaccine or a placebo.

The chain links TRBV7-9 to TRBJ1-6, with TRBD1 identical over 9 bases. The V segment lost 6 bases and the J segment 7 bases; nucleotides outside the gene matches: 19. Per germline, CDR1 SEHNR and CDR2 FQNEAQ (reference sequence). The CDR3 consists of 19 residues. CDR3 sequence: CASRAPGQGLPGQNSPLHF. The CDR3 DNA follows: TGTGCCAGCAGGGCACCGGGACAGGGCCTTCCCGGTCAAAATTCACCCCTCCACTTT.

J is TRBJ2-7 and V is TRBV6-1, with 11 bases lining up with TRBD1. This CDR3 region has 17 residues. With V trimmed by 3 bases and J by 3 bases, 10 bases remained unmatched. Germline-derived CDR1 and CDR2 are MNHNS and SASEGT. The CDR3 is CASSDRVGTGGFYEQYF. The CDR3 bases are TGTGCCAGCAGTGACCGAGTGGGGACAGGGGGTTTCTACGAGCAGTACTTC.

This chain joins TRBV7-6 and TRBJ1-6; perhaps TRBD1 as D (6 bases). The CDR3 loop spans 18 amino acids. Deletions cut 5 bases from V and 0 bases from J, with 17 bases between. Germline V gene lookup returns CDR1 SGHVS and CDR2 FNYEAQ. CDR3 in amino acids: CASSRDINRSSYNSPLHF. CDR3 nucleotides: TGTGCCAGCAGCAGGGACATTAACCGAAGCTCCTATAATTCACCCCTCCACTTT.

This clone was counted between two and nine times. This chain links TRBV21-1 with TRBJ1-2; TRBD1 is taken as the D call from the table, unchecked against the DNA. TRBV21-1 is flagged as a pseudogene. The CDR3 is made up of 14 amino acids. The CDR3 protein is CASSKVSRLQVYTF. CDR3 in DNA: TGTGCCAGCAGCAAAGTCTCGAGGTTACAGGTCTACACCTTC.

The chain recombines TRBV5-4 with TRBJ1-5, with a tentative D call TRBD1 (6 bases). Germline CDR1 SGHNT, CDR2 YYREEE (reference sequence). The CDR3 has 17 amino acids. The V and J ends lost 6 bases and 4 bases respectively, with 23 bases between them. The chain's CDR3 is CASNVGGGLWGNQPQHF. Written as DNA, the CDR3 is TGTGCCAGCAACGTCGGAGGGGGGTTGTGGGGGAATCAGCCCCAGCATTTT.

This clone has a handful of counts. The gene calls are TRBV10-3 and TRBJ1-1, with a weak D call TRBD1 (6 bases). V was shortened by 6 bases and J by 2 bases, with 13 bases between the two germline ends. CDR1 is ENHRY and CDR2 is SYGVKD in the germline V gene. This CDR3 is 14 amino acids long. The CDR3 loop reads CAISPQGLNTEAFF. CDR3 nucleotides: TGTGCCATCAGCCCTCAGGGGCTTAACACTGAAGCTTTCTTT.

V gene TRBV27 combines with J gene TRBJ1-5; 7 bases agree with TRBD1. The germline gives CDR1 MNHEY, CDR2 SMNVEV (reference sequence). V lost 2 bases, J lost 6 bases, and 7 bases stayed unmatched. CDR3 length equals 15 residues. CDR3 region: CASSLRQGGPQPQHF. The CDR3 bases are TGTGCCAGCAGTTTAAGACAGGGAGGGCCTCAGCCCCAGCATTTT.

J is TRBJ1-1 and V is TRBV6-6; the D is unclear. The CDR3 consists of 14 residues. The germline V gene encodes CDR1 MNHNY and CDR2 SVGAGI (reference sequence). Trimming took 4 bases from V and 0 from J, leaving 9 bases between them. In DNA form, the CDR3 reads TGTGCCAGCAGTTCAAGGAGGGTGAACACTGAAGCTTTCTTT. Its protein is CASSSRRVNTEAFF.

CDR3 in DNA: TGCGCCAGCAGCTTCTGGGGTCGAGATACGCAGTATTTT. It is translated as CASSFWGRDTQYF. The rearrangement uses TRBV5-1 and TRBJ2-3, with unresolved D. Trimming took off 2 bases at V and 5 bases at J, with 9 bases between the two ends. This CDR3 contains 13 residues. Germline CDR1 SGHRS, CDR2 YFSETQ.

The J gene is TRBJ2-1, the V gene TRBV6-5; maybe TRBD2 (5 bases). Germline CDR1 reads MNHEY; CDR2 reads SVGAGI. CDR3 length: 14 residues. V was shortened by 7 bases and J by 2 bases, with 12 bases between the two germline ends. In nucleotides, the CDR3 is TGTGCCAGCAACGAGCTAGCAACCTACAATGAGCAGTTCTTC. Translated, it gives CASNELATYNEQFF.

The chain combines TRBV7-9 with TRBJ2-2, with D perhaps matching TRBD2 (6 bases). CDR3 size: 19 residues. The ends were cut back, 2 bases at V and 4 bases at J, with 23 bases in the middle. The germline CDR1 and CDR2 sequences are SEHNR and FQNEAQ (reference sequence). CDR3 nucleotides: TGTGCCAGCAGCTTAAGCGCGGGATTGGTACAGACCATCACCGGGGAGCTGTTTTTT. Its translation: CASSLSAGLVQTITGELFF.

The V gene is TRBV7-9, the J gene TRBJ1-4; D is ambiguous. This CDR3 spans 15 amino acids. The germline V and J ends were trimmed by 2 bases and 2 bases, with 9 bases remaining between them. Per the germline V gene, CDR1 is SEHNR and CDR2 is FQNEAQ (reference sequence). This chain's CDR3 is CASSLMGLTNEKLFF. The CDR3 DNA reads as TGTGCCAGCAGCTTAATGGGGTTGACTAATGAAAAACTGTTTTTT.

This clone was seen a few times. The gene calls are TRBV30 and TRBJ2-2; D gene unclear. Per germline, CDR1 GTSNPN and CDR2 SVGIG (reference sequence). The CDR3 runs 13 residues. V shed 0 bases and J shed 3 bases, with 5 bases lying between them. The CDR3 DNA sequence: TGTGCCTGGAGTGTATTGCACACCGGGGAGCTGTTTTTT. Its protein product is CAWSVLHTGELFF.

This clone occurred a few times. This chain connects TRBV5-1 to TRBJ2-7; D is unclear. The CDR3 extends over 12 amino acids. V lost 0 bases and J lost 3, with 4 bases in between. CDR1 is SGHRS, CDR2 YFSETQ, per germline. The CDR3: CASSLEFYEQYF. CDR3 DNA sequence: TGCGCCAGCAGCTTGGAATTCTACGAGCAGTACTTC.

On this clone: The sample contains more than one DNA sequence encoding this CDR3. The V call is TRBV4-2, the J call TRBJ2-7, with 7 nucleotides matching TRBD2. The CDR3 sequence is 13 residues long. CDR1 is LGHNA, CDR2 YNFKEQ, per germline. The V segment lost 3 bases and the J segment 1 base; nucleotides outside the gene matches: 0. The CDR3 protein is CASSQGGSYEQYF. The CDR3 DNA reads as TGTGCCAGCAGCCAGGGGGGGTCCTACGAGCAGTACTTC.

The chain links TRBV5-1 to TRBJ2-3; possibly TRBD2 for D (5 bases). The CDR3 length is 14 residues. V lost 4 bases and J lost 0, with 9 bases in between. Germline assignment: CDR1 SGHRS and CDR2 YFSETQ. The CDR3: CASSRGPSTDTQYF. The CDR3 DNA follows: TGCGCCAGCAGCCGGGGTCCTAGCACAGATACGCAGTATTTT.

This chain joins TRBV3-1 (or the pseudogene TRBV3-2) and TRBJ1-2; D call uncertain. The CDR3 consists of 13 residues. The ends were cut back, 4 bases at V and 3 bases at J, with 9 bases in the middle. Germline V CDR1 and CDR2: LGHDT, YNNKEL (reference sequence). The CDR3 region is CASSPRRDYGYTF. For the CDR3, the DNA is TGTGCCAGCAGCCCGAGACGGGACTATGGCTACACCTTC.

The chain carries TRBV12-5 and TRBJ2-7, with a weak D call TRBD1 (6 bases). Germline assignment: CDR1 LGHNT and CDR2 FRNRAP. This CDR3 has 16 amino acids. Trimming pared 8 bases from V and 0 bases from J, leaving 20 bases between. DNA for the CDR3: TGTGCTAGTACATACCAGGGGTTAGTCTTCTCCTACGAGCAGTACTTC. This gives the protein CASTYQGLVFSYEQYF.

This chain connects TRBV4-2 to TRBJ2-3, with TRBD2 identical over 8 bases. J lost 3 bases, V lost 0 bases, and 5 bases had no gene match. Germline loops: CDR1 LGHNA, CDR2 YNFKEQ. The CDR3 loop spans 16 amino acids. In nucleotides, the CDR3 is TGTGCCAGCAGCCAAGACATAGCGGGAACGACAGATACGCAGTATTTT. It yields the protein CASSQDIAGTTDTQYF.

The chain joins TRBV5-1 to TRBJ1-2; D ambiguous. V was pared by 2 bases and J by 0 bases, with 11 bases between. The CDR3 has 15 amino acids. Germline lookup yields CDR1 SGHRS and CDR2 YFSETQ. The chain's CDR3 is CASSFHRRSNYGYTF. As DNA, the CDR3 is TGCGCCAGCAGCTTCCACCGACGATCTAACTATGGCTACACCTTC. Complete variable domain (other parts from reference TRBV5-1 and TRBJ1-2): KAGVTQTPRYLIKTRGQQVTLSCSPISGHRSVSWYQQTPGQGLQFLFEYFSETQRNKGNFPGRFSGRQFSNSRSEMNVSTLELGDSALYLCASSFHRRSNYGYTFGSGTRLTVV.

The chain couples TRBV5-1 to TRBJ1-4; unclear D gene. This CDR3 is built from 16 residues. Germline loops: CDR1 SGHRS, CDR2 YFSETQ. The V end was cut by 0 bases, the J end by 0 bases, with 9 bases between. This chain's CDR3 is CASSLDPGPTNEKLFF. CDR3 bases: TGCGCCAGCAGCTTGGACCCGGGCCCAACTAATGAAAAACTGTTTTTT.

The V gene is TRBV29-1, the J gene TRBJ1-2; the D is unclear. CDR3 size: 14 residues. Trimming took off 5 bases at V and 0 bases at J, with 13 bases between the two ends. The germline gives CDR1 SQVTM, CDR2 ANQGSEA. This CDR3 reads CSVMGLSPNYGYTF. DNA for the CDR3: TGCAGCGTTATGGGTCTCTCCCCTAACTATGGCTACACCTTC.

V gene TRBV3-1 (or the pseudogene TRBV3-2) combines with J gene TRBJ1-1; D may be TRBD1 (5 bases). Trimming shortened V by 4 bases and J by 4 bases, and 19 bases separated the two germline ends. CDR3 length: 16 amino acids. Per germline, CDR1 LGHDT and CDR2 YNNKEL (reference sequence). The CDR3 here is CASSPVLWGQGTEAFF. CDR3 bases: TGTGCCAGCAGCCCAGTCTTATGGGGCCAAGGCACTGAAGCTTTCTTT.

The V gene is TRBV5-4, the J gene TRBJ2-7, with a tentative D call TRBD2 (6 bases). Germline V gives CDR1 SGHNT, CDR2 YYREEE (reference sequence). The V end was cut by 4 bases, the J end by 5 bases, with 19 bases between. The CDR3 totals 15 residues. The CDR3 nucleotides read TGTGCCAGCAGCCTCGAGGGGCGGGGTTATCACGAGCAGTACTTC. Residues: CASSLEGRGYHEQYF. Supplemented by reference TRBV5-4 and TRBJ2-7, the full variable domain reads ETGVTQSPTHLIKTRGQQVTLRCSSQSGHNTVSWYQQALGQGPQFIFQYYREEENGRGNFPPRFSGLQFPNYSSELNVNALELDDSALYLCASSLEGRGYHEQYFGPGTRLTVT.

This rearrangement joins TRBV30 to TRBJ2-7; D is possibly TRBD2 (5 bases). The CDR3 spans 11 residues. Germline values: CDR1 GTSNPN, CDR2 SVGIG (reference sequence). The V gene lost 2 bases and the J gene lost 6 bases, with 8 bases spanning the gap. CDR3 protein: CAWSLGGEQYF. DNA of the CDR3: TGTGCCTGGAGTTTAGGAGGCGAGCAGTACTTC.

This chain joins TRBV5-1 and TRBJ2-7, with 11 bases identical to TRBD1. After removal of 4 bases from V and 5 bases from J, the junction contained 14 bases not matched to a gene. Germline-derived CDR1 and CDR2 are SGHRS and YFSETQ. This CDR3 contains 17 residues. CDR3 amino acids: CASSHYLSGTGGDEQYF. The CDR3, as DNA: TGCGCCAGCAGCCATTATCTCTCCGGGACAGGGGGGGACGAGCAGTACTTC.

This clone was counted once. The chain employs TRBV5-8 and TRBJ2-1, with 7 bases fitting TRBD1. Germline values: CDR1 SGHTS, CDR2 YDEGEE. This CDR3 is built from 13 residues. J lost 9 bases, V lost 4 bases, and 7 bases had no gene match. The CDR3 DNA is TGTGCCAGCAGCCGACGACAGGGCCTTGAGCAGTTCTTC. It codes for CASSRRQGLEQFF.

This chain uses TRBV3-1 (or the pseudogene TRBV3-2) with TRBJ2-2, with D unclear. CDR1 is LGHDT and CDR2 is YNNKEL in the germline V gene (reference sequence). Trimming took 4 bases from V and 4 from J, leaving 10 bases between them. CDR3 length equals 14 residues. The CDR3 sequence: CASSRFEGTGELFF. DNA for the CDR3: TGTGCCAGCAGCCGCTTTGAAGGCACCGGGGAGCTGTTTTTT.

The CDR3 bases are TGCGCCAGCAGCCAAGTAGGGGGACAGGGAGCCCCTTTTCGAGGAGATACGCAGTATTTT. This encodes CASSQVGGQGAPFRGDTQYF. The chain recombines TRBV4-1 with TRBJ2-3, with 9 positions matching TRBD1. Per germline, CDR1 MGHRA and CDR2 YSYEKL. The J segment lost 5 bases and the V segment lost 1 base, leaving 19 bases of the junction unmatched. The CDR3 consists of 20 residues.

The chain links TRBV5-1 to TRBJ1-5, with TRBD1 matching over 7 bases. Germline trimming cut 4 bases from V and 0 bases from J; bases unmatched to any gene: 4. There are 15 residues in the CDR3. Germline V CDR1 and CDR2: SGHRS, YFSETQ. CDR3 nucleotides: TGCGCCAGCAGCGAACAGGGGAATAGCAATCAGCCCCAGCATTTT. It encodes CASSEQGNSNQPQHF.

The chain has TRBV18 and TRBJ2-5; 7 bases are a match to TRBD1. Germline CDR1 reads KGHSH; CDR2 reads LQKENI. Trimming at V came to 6 bases and at J to 4 bases, leaving 11 bases not matched to a gene. CDR3 length equals 15 residues. This CDR3 is CASSPGQARGETQYF. The CDR3 bases are TGTGCCAGCTCGCCCGGACAGGCGAGGGGAGAGACCCAGTACTTC. The full variable domain, its missing parts supplied by reference TRBV18 and TRBJ2-5, is NAGVMQNPRHLVRRRGQEARLRCSPMKGHSHVYWYRQLPEEGLKFMVYLQKENIIDESGMPKERFSAEFPKEGPSILRIQQVVRGDSAAYFCASSPGQARGETQYFGPGTRLLVL.